These 32 T cell receptor beta chains share one sample of origin, sequenced in a study of T cell clonality in common variable immunodeficiency (dated by TCRdb to the mid-2010s). The full study reports these points: CVID TCRbeta sequences reportedly showed fewer deletions and N-nucleotide insertions and lacked highly modified clones with 13 or more V deletions.

The method was the immunoSEQ multiplex PCR assay. In its TCRdb copy, this immuneACCESS table keeps in-frame sequences only and misses some clones. Where compared with another copy, unresolved V genes explain less than half of these, and the others have no known cause. Listed for this sample are approximately 26,000 clones, none observed only a single time. The ten largest clones take up 3.1% of the sample. No antigen has been identified for these receptors. The sequenced sample was peripheral blood mononuclear cells. These receptors all come from a human donor with common variable immunodeficiency.

Sample share makes this clone medium-sized. With the read ending 3 residues before the CDR3 end, the germline J gene is used to fill in that end. This rearrangement joins TRBV19 to TRBJ1-2, with D possibly matching TRBD1 (5 bases). Trimming shortened V by 7 bases and J by 4 bases, and 13 bases separated the two germline ends. The CDR3 loop spans 13 amino acids. Germline CDR1 and CDR2: LNHDA and SQIVND (reference sequence). CDR3 in amino acids: CASTLGRGYGYTF. The CDR3 DNA, read in part, is TGTGCCAGTACGTTGGGGCGCGGCTATGGC. Together with reference TRBV19 and TRBJ1-2, the CDR3 gives the full variable domain: DGGITQSPKYLFRKEGQNVTLSCEQNLNHDAMYWYRQDPGQGLRLIYYSQIVNDFQKGDIAEGYSVSREKKESFPLTVTSAQKNPTAFYLCASTLGRGYGYTFGSGTRLTVV.

This clone has a count of ten or more. The CDR3 protein is CASRADRAAYGYTF. The sequenced CDR3 bases are TGTGCCAGCAGAGCAGACAGGGCTGCCTATGGC. This sequence joins TRBV2 and TRBJ1-2, with TRBD1 identical over 7 bases. Read data end 3 residues before the CDR3 end; the end is taken from the germline J gene. Germline trimming cut 6 bases from V and 4 bases from J; bases unmatched to any gene: 8. Germline CDR1 and CDR2: SNHLY and FYNNEI. The CDR3 consists of 14 residues.

Many counts were recorded for this clone. The CDR3 goes on 3 residues after the read ends, and that part is filled in from the germline J gene. The chain joins TRBV20-1 to TRBJ1-6, with D perhaps TRBD1 (5 bases). This CDR3 has 15 amino acids. Trimming took off 2 bases at V and 6 bases at J, with 14 bases between the two ends. Germline CDR1 reads DFQATT; CDR2 reads SNEGSKA (reference sequence). The CDR3 DNA, read in part, is TGCAGTGCTAGAATGGCAGTCGGGGGTAATTCACCC. Residues: CSARMAVGGNSP. The full CDR3 reads CSARMAVGGNSPLHF.

This clone was seen only a few times. The read terminates 3 residues before the CDR3 end, so the remaining end is supplied by the germline J gene. V is TRBV5-1 and J is TRBJ2-7; 11 bases are a match to TRBD1. Losses at the gene ends were 4 bases for V and 3 bases for J; bases not matched to a gene: 3. The CDR3 spans 14 residues. CDR1 and CDR2 (germline): SGHRS, YFSETQ. The CDR3: CASSRTGGIYEQYF. The DNA read from the CDR3 is TGCGCCAGCAGCCGGACAGGGGGCATCTACGAG.

As regards this clone: Read coverage stops 3 residues before the CDR3 terminus; the germline J gene supplies the remainder. The chain uses TRBV18 and TRBJ1-2; TRBD1 might be the D (5 bases). The V gene's germline CDR1 is KGHSH and CDR2 LQKENI. Trimming pared 5 bases from V and 6 bases from J, leaving 16 bases between. This CDR3 is built from 14 residues. CDR3 bases read: TGTGCCAGCTCAATTGGCCAGGGTACCGATGGC. The encoded protein is CASSIGQGTDG. The complete CDR3 protein is CASSIGQGTDGYTF.

Notes on this clone: Sequencing ends 3 residues short of the CDR3 end; the germline J gene provides the rest. The V call is TRBV7-3, the J call TRBJ2-2; a weak D match, TRBD2 (7 bases). Germline CDR1 is SGHTA and CDR2 is FQGTGA. This CDR3 has 18 residues. Trimming removed 5 bases at V and 2 bases at J, with 21 bases between. The DNA read from the CDR3 is TGTGCCAGCAGCCTAAGGGGGGCGGGGACTAAAAACACCGGGGAG. Its translation is CASSLRGAGTKNTGE. The full-length CDR3 reads as CASSLRGAGTKNTGELFF.

Concerning this clone itself: The read ends 3 residues shy of where the CDR3 ends; the end is completed using the germline J gene. The chain links TRBV7-9 to TRBJ2-3; 10 bases are a match to TRBD2. The CDR3 covers 15 residues. The germline gives CDR1 SEHNR, CDR2 FQNEAQ (reference sequence). V was pared by 5 bases and J by 7 bases, with 9 bases of the junction left unmatched. CDR3: CASSPPASGGYTQYF. CDR3 bases read: TGTGCCAGCAGCCCCCCGGCTAGCGGGGGTTATACG.

A remark on this clone: From the germline J gene comes the end of the CDR3, since the read stops 3 residues before it. This chain joins TRBV19 and TRBJ2-7; D not certain. CDR1 is LNHDA, CDR2 SQIVND, per germline (reference sequence). Trimming removed 6 bases at V and 0 bases at J, with 9 bases between. CDR3 size: 13 residues. This CDR3 is CASRAASSYEQYF. Incomplete CDR3 DNA: TGTGCCAGTAGGGCGGCGAGCTCCTACGAG.

Of note for this clone: The sequence runs out 3 residues before the end of the CDR3; the remainder is reconstructed from the germline J gene. The chain has TRBV19 and TRBJ1-2; 8 bases are shared with TRBD1. J was trimmed by 4 bases and V by 7 bases; bases with no gene match: 8. This CDR3 region has 14 residues. Per the germline V gene, CDR1 is LNHDA and CDR2 is SQIVND (reference sequence). The CDR3 bases that were read are TGTGCCAGTATCCCGAGCCAGGGGGCCTATGGC. Translating gives CASIPSQGAYG. The full CDR3 protein reads CASIPSQGAYGYTF. The complete variable domain, with remaining parts taken from reference TRBV19 and TRBJ1-2, reads DGGITQSPKYLFRKEGQNVTLSCEQNLNHDAMYWYRQDPGQGLRLIYYSQIVNDFQKGDIAEGYSVSREKKESFPLTVTSAQKNPTAFYLCASIPSQGAYGYTFGSGTRLTVV.

This clone appeared many times. The read is 3 residues too short to cover the CDR3 end, so that end is filled in from the germline J gene. The chain uses TRBV2 and TRBJ1-4, with 7 bases identical to TRBD1. V lost 5 bases, J lost 7 bases, and 10 bases stayed unmatched. The CDR3 contains 15 residues. In germline, CDR1 is SNHLY, CDR2 FYNNEI. CDR3 loop: CASSYNRGGVEKLFF. The DNA read from the CDR3 is TGTGCCAGCAGTTACAACAGGGGAGGGGTTGAAAAA.

Remarks on this clone: The read finishes 3 residues shy of the CDR3 end, and the germline J gene is used to complete it. V and J are TRBV14 and TRBJ2-7, with 8 positions matching TRBD2. This CDR3 comprises 15 residues. The V gene's germline CDR1 is SGHDN and CDR2 FVKESK. The ends lost 5 bases at V and 0 bases at J; junction bases unmatched: 6. The CDR3 bases that were read are TGTGCCAGCAGCTACGGGGGGGCCGGCTCCTACGAG. This encodes CASSYGGAGSYE. In full, the CDR3 is CASSYGGAGSYEQYF.

By share of the sample, this clone is medium-sized (0.01 to 0.1%). The sequenced fragment ends 3 residues before the CDR3 boundary, so the rest is inferred from the germline J gene. V and J are TRBV29-1 and TRBJ1-5, with 9 positions matching TRBD1. The V segment lost 4 bases and the J segment 2 bases; nucleotides outside the gene matches: 0. The CDR3 is made up of 13 amino acids. CDR1 and CDR2 (germline): SQVTM, ANQGSEA. The CDR3 DNA, read in part, is TGCAGCGTTGGGACAGGGGGCAATCAGCCC. It encodes CSVGTGGNQP. The full CDR3 protein reads CSVGTGGNQPQHF.

Concerning this clone: The observed sequence ends 3 residues before the CDR3 terminus, with the missing tail filled in from the germline J gene. V and J are TRBV6-1 and TRBJ1-6; D is possibly TRBD1 (5 bases). V was shortened by 4 bases and J by 0 bases, with 7 bases between the two germline ends. Germline lookup yields CDR1 MNHNS and CDR2 SASEGT. The CDR3 consists of 15 residues. The CDR3 region is CASSGGSSYNSPLHF. CDR3 DNA, as far as it was read: TGTGCCAGCAGTGGGGGCAGCTCCTATAATTCACCC.

This clone was seen a handful of times. The read ends 3 residues before the CDR3 terminus; that terminus is restored from the germline J gene. The chain combines TRBV19 with TRBJ1-6, with 9 bases that match TRBD1. J gave up 7 bases and V 7 bases, and 2 bases lay outside the gene matches. Germline V lookup: CDR1 LNHDA, CDR2 SQIVND (reference sequence). This CDR3 spans 13 amino acids. This chain's CDR3 is CASKGQGNSPLHF. Partial CDR3 DNA: TGTGCCAGTAAGGGACAGGGAAATTCACCC. Full variable domain (remainder filled in from reference TRBV19 and TRBJ1-6): DGGITQSPKYLFRKEGQNVTLSCEQNLNHDAMYWYRQDPGQGLRLIYYSQIVNDFQKGDIAEGYSVSREKKESFPLTVTSAQKNPTAFYLCASKGQGNSPLHFGNGTRLTVT.

This clone was seen more than once but under ten times. Read coverage stops 3 residues before the CDR3 terminus; the germline J gene supplies the remainder. J is TRBJ2-1 and V is TRBV18; D uncertain. Trimming removed 6 bases from V and 8 bases from J, with 14 bases in between. Germline V CDR1 and CDR2: KGHSH, LQKENI. CDR3 length: 13 amino acids. The CDR3 sequence is CASSPPTRDEQFF. The covered CDR3 bases are TGTGCCAGCTCGCCCCCTACACGGGATGAG. The full variable domain, completed using reference TRBV18 and TRBJ2-1, is NAGVMQNPRHLVRRRGQEARLRCSPMKGHSHVYWYRQLPEEGLKFMVYLQKENIIDESGMPKERFSAEFPKEGPSILRIQQVVRGDSAAYFCASSPPTRDEQFFGPGTRLTVL.

The sample holds many counts of this clone. The read stops 3 residues short of the end of the CDR3; the missing end is completed from the germline J gene. V is TRBV19 and J is TRBJ1-6; D not resolved. Trimming cost V 1 base and J 3 bases, with 13 bases left between them. Per germline, CDR1 LNHDA and CDR2 SQIVND (reference sequence). CDR3 size: 17 residues. Partial CDR3 DNA: TGTGCCAGTAGTATAGCACTGGCGGCGGGCTATAATTCACCC. Protein product: CASSIALAAGYNSP. The whole CDR3 sequence is CASSIALAAGYNSPLHF.

Many counts were recorded for this clone. The CDR3 end is not reached by the read, which stops 3 residues before it; the germline J gene fills it in. This chain links TRBV18 with TRBJ1-1; 7 nucleotides align to TRBD1. Unmatched junction bases numbered 6, after V lost 4 bases and J lost 4 bases. Germline loops: CDR1 KGHSH, CDR2 LQKENI. This CDR3 spans 14 amino acids. The sequenced part of the CDR3 DNA is TGTGCCAGCTCACAGGGACAGTCCGGCACTGAA. Protein product: CASSQGQSGTE. From start to end, the CDR3 is CASSQGQSGTEAFF.

This clone was recorded at least ten times. With the read ending 3 residues before the CDR3 end, the germline J gene is used to fill in that end. This chain joins TRBV15 and TRBJ2-7; D is uncertain. The germline CDR1 and CDR2 sequences are LNHNV and YYDKDF (reference sequence). The germline V and J ends were trimmed by 1 base and 4 bases, with 11 bases remaining between them. There are 14 residues in the CDR3. CDR3 protein: CATSRVGRSYEQYF. The DNA read from the CDR3 is TGTGCCACCAGCAGAGTAGGCAGGTCATACGAG.

This clone was seen a few times. The DNA ends 3 residues before the CDR3 does, and the rest of the CDR3 is filled in from the germline J gene. This chain uses TRBV19 with TRBJ2-7; possibly TRBD1 or TRBD2 for D (5 bases each). V lost 3 bases and J 3 bases, leaving 15 bases between the germline ends. The V gene's germline CDR1 is LNHDA and CDR2 SQIVND (reference sequence). This CDR3 has 15 amino acids. This CDR3 reads CASSISEGQGYEQYF. The sequenced part of the CDR3 DNA is TGTGCCAGTAGTATTTCAGAGGGGCAGGGCTACGAG.

This clone came up a few times. The read ends 3 residues shy of where the CDR3 ends; the end is completed using the germline J gene. This chain connects TRBV18 to TRBJ2-5; 9 nucleotides agree with TRBD1. V was pared by 3 bases and J by 1 base, with 6 bases of the junction left unmatched. This CDR3 is built from 16 residues. Per the germline V gene, CDR1 is KGHSH and CDR2 is LQKENI. The CDR3 DNA, read in part, is TGTGCCAGCTCACCGGACAGGGGACATTCCCAAGAGACC. It is translated as CASSPDRGHSQET. The whole CDR3 is CASSPDRGHSQETQYF.

Concerning this clone: The CDR3 end lies 3 residues beyond the end of the read and is filled in from the germline J gene. J is TRBJ1-6 and V is TRBV7-8, with D maybe TRBD1 (5 bases). Trimming removed 7 bases from V and 8 bases from J, with 15 bases in between. This CDR3 is built from 14 residues. Germline CDR1 is SGHVS and CDR2 is FQNEAQ. CDR3 DNA (partial): TGTGCCAGCACCCCTGGGGGGTTAGATTCACCC. It yields the protein CASTPGGLDSP. The CDR3 reads in full as CASTPGGLDSPLHF.

In this sample, this clone turned up a few times. The CDR3 end lies 3 residues beyond the end of the read and is filled in from the germline J gene. The chain recombines TRBV11-2 with TRBJ2-1, with TRBD1 matching 8 bases. This CDR3 region has 14 residues. Germline assignment: CDR1 SGHAT and CDR2 FQNNGV. J gave up 9 bases and V 5 bases, and 9 bases lay outside the gene matches. Incomplete CDR3 DNA: TGTGCCAGCAGCCCCCGACAGGGGCCATTTGAG. Protein: CASSPRQGPFE. The complete CDR3 sequence is CASSPRQGPFEQFF.

The sequenced part of the CDR3 DNA is TGTGCCAGCAGCCCTAGCGGGGGGGCCACAGGGACC. It specifies CASSPSGGATGT. The complete CDR3 sequence is CASSPSGGATGTQYF. The chain is built from TRBV7-6 and TRBJ2-5, with TRBD2 matching 12 bases. From the germline J gene comes the end of the CDR3, since the read stops 3 residues before it. V lost 5 bases, J lost 7 bases, and 8 bases stayed unmatched. Germline V gene lookup returns CDR1 SGHVS and CDR2 FNYEAQ. The CDR3 contains 15 residues.

With regard to this clone: Read sequence stops 3 residues before the CDR3 end, and the germline J gene provides the missing end. The chain uses TRBV19 and TRBJ1-2, with 8 bases aligning to TRBD1. With V trimmed by 7 bases and J by 6 bases, 19 bases remained unmatched. CDR3 length: 17 amino acids. Germline-derived CDR1 and CDR2 are LNHDA and SQIVND (reference sequence). The covered CDR3 bases are TGTGCCAGTACTAACCTAGGTGACAGGGGCCTTCTCGATGGC. It is translated as CASTNLGDRGLLDG. The entire CDR3 protein reads CASTNLGDRGLLDGYTF.

The sample holds many counts of this clone. The CDR3 goes on 3 residues after the read ends, and that part is filled in from the germline J gene. The chain has TRBV6-2 or TRBV6-3 and TRBJ2-7, with 10 bases identical to TRBD1. This CDR3 comprises 15 residues. V shed 4 bases and J 1 base; nucleotides not matched to a gene: 4. The germline V gene encodes CDR1 MNHEY and CDR2 SVGEGT. CDR3 protein: CASSSGQGQSYEQYF. The DNA read from the CDR3 is TGTGCCAGCAGTTCGGGACAGGGGCAATCCTACGAG.

Concerning this clone: The CDR3 goes on 3 residues after the read ends, and that part is filled in from the germline J gene. This chain joins TRBV2 and TRBJ1-3; D possibly corresponds to TRBD1 (5 bases). The V end lost 8 bases, the J end lost 5 bases, and 16 bases lay between the germline ends. The length of the CDR3 is 14 residues. Per germline, CDR1 SNHLY and CDR2 FYNNEI. Incomplete CDR3 DNA: TGTGCCAGCTCCGGGGGAAACACTAGAAACACC. Translating it yields CASSGGNTRNT. From start to end, the CDR3 is CASSGGNTRNTIYF.

With regard to this clone: The read stops 3 residues short of the end of the CDR3; the missing end is completed from the germline J gene. The chain links TRBV6-1 to TRBJ1-4; D is unresolved. V was clipped by 0 bases and J by 8 bases, with 10 bases between them. The CDR3 runs to 14 residues. Per germline, CDR1 MNHNS and CDR2 SASEGT. Incomplete CDR3 DNA: TGTGCCAGCAGTGAAGCTCGCCAGAGAGAAAAA. As protein: CASSEARQREK. The full CDR3 protein is CASSEARQREKLFF.

This clone was detected only a few times. The read finishes 3 residues shy of the CDR3 end, and the germline J gene is used to complete it. The gene calls are TRBV5-3 and TRBJ2-7; D unresolved. TRBV5-3 is an ORF, with its function uncertain. The length of the CDR3 is 12 residues. V gave up 0 bases and J gave up 3 bases, with 4 bases separating them. The CDR3 sequence: CARSLACYEQYF. Partial CDR3 DNA: TGTGCCAGAAGCTTGGCCTGCTACGAG.

The CDR3 loop is CASSPYQRDSFLGNTIYF. Incomplete CDR3 DNA: TGTGCCAGCTCACCCTATCAACGGGACAGTTTCCTCGGAAACACC. The V and J genes are TRBV18 and TRBJ1-3; 7 bases align to TRBD1. The CDR3 extends 3 residues past the end of the read, so its final part is completed from the germline J gene. V gave up 3 bases and J gave up 4 bases; unmatched junction bases: 15. Looked up from germline, CDR1 is KGHSH and CDR2 is LQKENI. This CDR3 has 18 amino acids.

This clone was recorded many times. The CDR3 here is CASSLFGGETQYF. The covered CDR3 bases are TGCGCCAGCAGCTTGTTTGGCGGAGAGACC. V usage is TRBV5-1 and J usage is TRBJ2-5; D ambiguous. The CDR3 end lies 3 residues beyond the end of the read and is filled in from the germline J gene. This CDR3 is built from 13 residues. Trimming took off 1 base at V and 4 bases at J, with 8 bases between the two ends. Germline CDR1 and CDR2: SGHRS and YFSETQ. The variable domain in full, completed from reference TRBV5-1 and TRBJ2-5, reads KAGVTQTPRYLIKTRGQQVTLSCSPISGHRSVSWYQQTPGQGLQFLFEYFSETQRNKGNFPGRFSGRQFSNSRSEMNVSTLELGDSALYLCASSLFGGETQYFGPGTRLLVL.

In this sample, this clone turned up many times. The CDR3 is CSASEGGNQPQHF. Incomplete CDR3 DNA: TGCAGTGCTAGCGAGGGGGGCAATCAGCCC. The chain joins TRBV20-1 to TRBJ1-5, with a tentative D call TRBD1 (6 bases). The read ends 3 residues shy of where the CDR3 ends; the end is completed using the germline J gene. The germline CDR1 and CDR2 sequences are DFQATT and SNEGSKA (reference sequence). The CDR3 is 13 residues long. Trimming cost V 3 bases and J 2 bases, with 8 bases left between them.

The sample holds many counts of this clone. The CDR3 end falls 3 residues outside the read, so it is completed with the germline J gene. The J gene is TRBJ2-3, the V gene TRBV19; 11 bases agree with TRBD2. This CDR3 has 15 amino acids. Trimming removed 5 bases from V and 2 bases from J; junction bases left unmatched: 3. The germline V gene has CDR1 LNHDA and CDR2 SQIVND (reference sequence). The CDR3 sequence: CASSSSGGFTDTQYF. Partial CDR3 DNA: TGTGCCAGTAGTTCTAGCGGGGGGTTCACAGATACG.